The source of this TCR beta chain is a study of CD8 T cells in Susac syndrome. For the study at large: Patients with Susac syndrome were therapy-naive, on corticosteroids, or on intravenous immunoglobulin alone at the time that blood was drawn.

With random hexamers, 0.5 to 1 ug RNA was reverse transcribed. TCRdb ran MiXCR on the immunoSEQ multiplex PCR reads and lists one entry per CDR3 protein. In the table there are about 150,000 distinct CDR3 sequences, nearly 97% of which are singletons. Note on this clonotype: Its antigen is currently unknown.

The TEMRA cells underwent FACS enrichment, while the CD8+ and CD4+ T cells underwent negative isolation. Study-wide results and limits: By the study's own acknowledgment, its TCR sequencing and HLA analysis included relatively few individuals.

The sequencing sample was made of CD4+ T cells from PBMCs. This TCR was sampled from a human donor with Susac syndrome.

CDR3 amino acids: CASSSRTGKGYTF. CDR3 DNA: TGTGCCAGCAGTTCCCGGACAGGCAAGGGCTACACCTTC. This sequence joins TRBV12-3 or TRBV12-4 and TRBJ1-2; 7 bases fit TRBD1. The trim removed 4 bases at V and 8 bases at J, leaving 7 bases unmatched. The CDR3 covers 13 residues.